The next 20 T cell receptor beta chains were all read from a single sample in a study of cytomegalovirus exposure and HLA in healthy donors. PCR was performed using 60 Vbeta and 13 Jbeta primers. Clones were read by immunoSEQ multiplex PCR, and TCRdb kept only the in-frame ones, dropping some. Seen here are approximately 150,000 clones, approximately 85% observed once, and the top ten hold approximately 2.5%. Sequenced: PBMCs. Source of these receptors: a man aged 30 to 45 in good health and CMV-seropositive.

This chain joins TRBV7-8 and TRBJ2-1, with D maybe TRBD1 (5 bases). Germline CDR1 is SGHVS and CDR2 is FQNEAQ. The CDR3 totals 14 residues. V lost 1 base and J 10 bases, leaving 14 bases between the germline ends. This CDR3 is CASSLEWGDYEQFF. CDR3 sequence (DNA): TGTGCCAGCAGCTTAGAGTGGGGCGATTACGAGCAGTTCTTC.

The CDR3 DNA reads TGTGCCAGCAGCCGCCAAGCGGGGGCGGGGGGGGAGCTGTTTTTT. Its protein is CASSRQAGAGGELFF. The chain recombines TRBV7-2 with TRBJ2-2; TRBD2 agrees at 8 bases. The germline V gene has CDR1 SGHTA and CDR2 FQGNSA. The CDR3 length is 15 residues. With V trimmed by 5 bases and J by 8 bases, 10 bases remained unmatched.

On this clone: One end of the junction varies from germline; a read error may be responsible. This chain uses TRBV7-9 with TRBJ2-1; no definite D call. This CDR3 region has 16 residues. Germline loops: CDR1 SEHNR, CDR2 FQNEAQ (reference sequence). The DNA for the CDR3 is TGTTCCAGCAGCCTGCCGACTTTCAGCTCCTACAATGAGCAGTTCTTC. This encodes CSSSLPTFSSYNEQFF.

This clone has a handful of counts. V gene TRBV19 combines with J gene TRBJ1-1; unclear D gene. The CDR3 spans 14 residues. Germline-derived CDR1 and CDR2 are LNHDA and SQIVND (reference sequence). Deletions cut 3 bases from V and 0 bases from J, with 8 bases between. CDR3 in amino acids: CASSMRRLNTEAFF. The DNA for the CDR3 is TGTGCCAGTAGTATGCGGCGATTGAACACTGAAGCTTTCTTT.

The table lists this clone with a few counts. J is TRBJ2-7 and V is TRBV2; TRBD1 matches at 8 bases. The V segment lost 4 bases and the J segment 2 bases; nucleotides outside the gene matches: 1. Per germline, CDR1 SNHLY and CDR2 FYNNEI. This CDR3 comprises 13 residues. The CDR3 DNA reads as TGTGCCAGCAGTGCGGGACAGGCCTACGAGCAGTACGTC. Residues: CASSAGQAYEQYV.

The V gene is TRBV18, the J gene TRBJ1-5; 9 bases are shared with TRBD1. V dropped 6 bases and J dropped 7; count of bases not matched to a gene: 10. The V gene's germline CDR1 is KGHSH and CDR2 LQKENI. CDR3 length: 15 amino acids. CDR3 amino acids: CASSPDRGRGQPQHF. The CDR3 nucleotides are TGTGCCAGCTCCCCGGACAGGGGAAGGGGCCAGCCCCAGCATTTT.

This clone was recorded only once. The chain combines TRBV5-4 with TRBJ1-2; 10 nucleotides line up with TRBD1. CDR3 length: 13 amino acids. V lost 5 bases and J lost 8; bases outside the gene matches: 6. Germline loops: CDR1 SGHNT, CDR2 YYREEE (reference sequence). CDR3 sequence reads: CASSTGTGDGYTF. The CDR3 DNA is TGTGCCAGCAGTACCGGGACAGGGGACGGCTACACCTTC. Together with reference TRBV5-4 and TRBJ1-2, the CDR3 gives the full variable domain: ETGVTQSPTHLIKTRGQQVTLRCSSQSGHNTVSWYQQALGQGPQFIFQYYREEENGRGNFPPRFSGLQFPNYSSELNVNALELDDSALYLCASSTGTGDGYTFGSGTRLTVV.

The V call is TRBV5-4, the J call TRBJ2-1; no clear D. CDR1 SGHNT and CDR2 YYREEE come from the germline V gene (reference sequence). Trimming cost V 0 bases and J 7 bases, with 8 bases left between them. This CDR3 is built from 13 residues. CDR3 DNA sequence: TGTGCCAGCAGCTTGGTTAGTGAGAATGAGCAGTTCTTC. It encodes CASSLVSENEQFF.

This clone was recorded only once. The chain combines TRBV7-2 with TRBJ2-2; 7 bases are a match to TRBD2. CDR3 size: 16 residues. The germline gives CDR1 SGHTA, CDR2 FQGNSA. V dropped 2 bases and J dropped 1; count of bases not matched to a gene: 4. The CDR3 region is CASSLHASGNTGELFF. In nucleotides, the CDR3 is TGTGCCAGCAGCTTACATGCTAGCGGGAACACCGGGGAGCTGTTTTTT. Drawing the rest from reference TRBV7-2 and TRBJ2-2, the complete variable domain is GAGVSQSPSNKVTEKGKDVELRCDPISGHTALYWYRQSLGQGLEFLIYFQGNSAPDKSGLPSDRFSAERTGGSVSTLTIQRTQQEDSAVYLCASSLHASGNTGELFFGEGSRLTVL.

The chain combines TRBV10-1 with TRBJ1-5; D is undetermined. The CDR3 loop spans 16 amino acids. Germline V gives CDR1 WNHNN, CDR2 SYGVQD (reference sequence). V gave up 2 bases and J gave up 0 bases, with 11 bases separating them. CDR3 DNA: TGCGCCAGCAGTGAGAGGGAGTTCAATAGCAATCAGCCCCAGCATTTT. Its protein product is CASSEREFNSNQPQHF.

The chain has TRBV6-5 and TRBJ1-2; a weak D match, TRBD1 (6 bases). The germline gives CDR1 MNHEY, CDR2 SVGAGI. This CDR3 comprises 12 residues. V lost 6 bases to trimming and J lost 4 bases, with 9 bases between them. The CDR3 loop reads CASRGQPYGYTF. CDR3 bases: TGTGCCAGCAGAGGACAGCCCTATGGCTACACCTTC.

The chain joins TRBV23-1 to TRBJ2-2, with D maybe TRBD1 (6 bases). TRBV23-1 is given ORF status, its function remaining uncertain. With 2 bases removed from V and 2 bases from J, the gap between germline ends came to 18 bases. The CDR3 has 18 amino acids. The chain's CDR3 is CASSQAHPTGRNTGELFF. CDR3 nucleotide sequence: TGCGCCAGCAGTCAAGCCCACCCGACAGGACGAAACACCGGGGAGCTGTTTTTT.

V usage is TRBV5-5 and J usage is TRBJ2-3; D unresolved. Between the trimmed V and J ends, which lost 2 bases and 0 bases, there was a span of 7 bases. CDR3 length: 14 residues. Germline CDR1 and CDR2: SGHKS and YYEKEE (reference sequence). The CDR3 coding sequence is TGTGCCAGCAGCTTCCGGTTCAGCACAGATACGCAGTATTTT. Protein product: CASSFRFSTDTQYF. Complete variable domain (other parts from reference TRBV5-5 and TRBJ2-3): DAGVTQSPTHLIKTRGQQVTLRCSPISGHKSVSWYQQVLGQGPQFIFQYYEKEERGRGNFPDRFSARQFPNYSSELNVNALLLGDSALYLCASSFRFSTDTQYFGPGTRLTVL.

This clone was seen more than once but under ten times. The V gene is TRBV27, the J gene TRBJ1-1, with TRBD1 matching over 8 bases. CDR3 length equals 13 residues. With V trimmed by 4 bases and J by 7 bases, 5 bases remained unmatched. The germline CDR1 and CDR2 sequences are MNHEY and SMNVEV (reference sequence). CDR3 DNA sequence: TGTGCCAGCAGTTACCAGGGGGCGGTTGAAGCTTTCTTT. It codes for CASSYQGAVEAFF.

The V and J genes are TRBV14 and TRBJ2-1; 8 bases agree with TRBD1. Germline CDR1 and CDR2: SGHDN and FVKESK. This CDR3 region has 12 residues. V lost 4 bases and J lost 11; bases outside the gene matches: 4. CDR3 sequence (DNA): TGTGCCAGCAGCCCTGACAGGGGCCAGCAGTTCTTC. Encoded protein: CASSPDRGQQFF.

The chain uses TRBV30 and TRBJ1-1, with D possibly being TRBD1 (6 bases). V lost 6 bases and J lost 5, with 16 bases in between. The germline gives CDR1 GTSNPN, CDR2 SVGIG (reference sequence). This CDR3 region has 13 residues. The CDR3 DNA is TGTGCCTGCGAGTCCAGGGGTTGGACTGAAGCTTTCTTT. Translating it yields CACESRGWTEAFF.

V gene TRBV5-4 combines with J gene TRBJ1-1, with a weak D call TRBD1 (6 bases). Germline loops: CDR1 SGHNT, CDR2 YYREEE (reference sequence). The CDR3 has 12 residues. V was cut by 6 bases and J by 8 bases, with 14 bases left in between. The CDR3 spells CASNLRGTEAFF. CDR3 bases: TGTGCCAGCAATCTGAGGGGGACAGAAGCTTTCTTT.

The gene calls are TRBV5-8 and TRBJ2-5; TRBD1 matches at 7 bases. V shed 4 bases and J 5 bases; nucleotides not matched to a gene: 14. The CDR3 spans 16 residues. The germline V gene has CDR1 SGHTS and CDR2 YDEGEE. The CDR3 coding sequence is TGTGCCAGCAGCCCACGAAACAGGGGTGTCCAGGAGACCCAGTACTTC. It codes for CASSPRNRGVQETQYF.

This clone was observed a single time. V gene TRBV14 combines with J gene TRBJ2-2; 9 nucleotides align to TRBD2. With 8 bases clipped from V and 3 bases from J, the junction kept 7 bases outside the gene matches. CDR1 is SGHDN and CDR2 is FVKESK in the germline V gene. The CDR3 contains 15 residues. The chain's CDR3 is CASATGLAYTGELFF. CDR3 sequence (DNA): TGTGCCAGCGCGACGGGACTAGCTTACACCGGGGAGCTGTTTTTT.

The rearrangement uses TRBV6-5 and TRBJ2-7, with 9 positions matching TRBD1. V trimming: 5 bases; J trimming: 9 bases; junction bases outside the gene matches: 8. The CDR3 totals 13 residues. Germline CDR1 MNHEY, CDR2 SVGAGI. The CDR3 sequence is CASSPGQGPGQYF. CDR3 bases: TGTGCCAGCAGTCCCGGACAGGGGCCGGGGCAGTACTTC.